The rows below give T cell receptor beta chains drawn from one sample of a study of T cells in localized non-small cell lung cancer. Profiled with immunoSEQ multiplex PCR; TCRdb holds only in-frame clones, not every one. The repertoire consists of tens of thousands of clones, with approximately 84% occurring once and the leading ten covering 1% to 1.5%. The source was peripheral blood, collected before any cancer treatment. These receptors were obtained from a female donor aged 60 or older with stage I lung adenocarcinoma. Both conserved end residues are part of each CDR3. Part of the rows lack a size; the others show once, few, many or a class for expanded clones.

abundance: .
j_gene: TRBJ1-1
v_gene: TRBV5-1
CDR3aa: CASSFWTANTEAFF

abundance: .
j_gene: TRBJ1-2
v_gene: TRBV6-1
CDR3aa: CASSVSQDYGYTF

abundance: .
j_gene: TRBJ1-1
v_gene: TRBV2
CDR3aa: CASTQGAGTEAFF

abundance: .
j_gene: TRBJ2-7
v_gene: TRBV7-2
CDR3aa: CASSLRGSRRDYEQYF

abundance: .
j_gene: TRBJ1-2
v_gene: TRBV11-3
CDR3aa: CASSLGSGGYTF

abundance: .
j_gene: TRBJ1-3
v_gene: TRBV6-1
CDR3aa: CASIWTAYGNTIYF

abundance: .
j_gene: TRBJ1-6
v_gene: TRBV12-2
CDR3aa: CASRLRDRDYNSPLHF

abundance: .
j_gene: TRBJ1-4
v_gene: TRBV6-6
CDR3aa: CASSPGIEKLFF

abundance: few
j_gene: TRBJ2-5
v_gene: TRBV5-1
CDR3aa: CASSLLGREEETQYF

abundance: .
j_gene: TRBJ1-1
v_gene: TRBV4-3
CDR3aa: CASSRRRGFTEAFF

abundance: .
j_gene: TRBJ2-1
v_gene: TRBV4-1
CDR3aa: CASSQAAYGTRDDEQFF

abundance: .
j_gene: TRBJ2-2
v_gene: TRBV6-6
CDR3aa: CASSRDRGYTGKLFF

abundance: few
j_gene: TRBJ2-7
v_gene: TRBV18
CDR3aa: CASAETGPGKQYF

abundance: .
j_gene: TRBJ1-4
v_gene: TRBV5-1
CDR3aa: CASSLGTRGFATNEKLFF

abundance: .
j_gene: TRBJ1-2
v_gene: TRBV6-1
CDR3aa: CASSSLISNYGYTF

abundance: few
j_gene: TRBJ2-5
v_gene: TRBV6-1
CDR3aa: CASSELEGPLGTQYF

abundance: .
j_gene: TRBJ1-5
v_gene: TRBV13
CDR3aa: CASSLGNQPQHF

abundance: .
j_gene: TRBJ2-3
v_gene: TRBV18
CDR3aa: CASLPDTDTQYF

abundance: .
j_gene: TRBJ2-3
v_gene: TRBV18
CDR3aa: CASSPPGLSTDTQYF

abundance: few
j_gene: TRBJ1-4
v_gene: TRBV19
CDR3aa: CASSEQAQKLFF

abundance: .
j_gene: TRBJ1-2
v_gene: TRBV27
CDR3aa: CASRFSSTGGYGYTF

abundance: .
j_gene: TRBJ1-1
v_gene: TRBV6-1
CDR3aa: CASSESGGRDTEAFF

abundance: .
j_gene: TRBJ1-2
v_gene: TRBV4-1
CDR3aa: CASSLVPGQSNYGYTF

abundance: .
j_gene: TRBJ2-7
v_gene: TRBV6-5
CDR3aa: CASTTTGAPYEQYF

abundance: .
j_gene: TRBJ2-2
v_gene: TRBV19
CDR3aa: CASSWGFGGDTGELFF

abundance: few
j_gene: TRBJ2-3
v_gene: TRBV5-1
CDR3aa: CASSLDRHTQYF

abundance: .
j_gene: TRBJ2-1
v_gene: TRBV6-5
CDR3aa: CASRPTYNEQFF

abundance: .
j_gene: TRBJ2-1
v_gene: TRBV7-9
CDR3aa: CASSRQREDEQFF

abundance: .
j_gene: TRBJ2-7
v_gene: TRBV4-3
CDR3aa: CASSHTAGQGDEQYF

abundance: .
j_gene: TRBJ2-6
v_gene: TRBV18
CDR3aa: CASSPGTGGNSGANVLTF

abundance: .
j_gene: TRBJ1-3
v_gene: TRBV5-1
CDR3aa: CASSSGLSGQGNTIYF

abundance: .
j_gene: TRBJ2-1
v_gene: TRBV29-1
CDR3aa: CSGGTGLNNEQFF

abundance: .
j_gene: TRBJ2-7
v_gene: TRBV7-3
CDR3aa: CASSLNGGGAYEQYF

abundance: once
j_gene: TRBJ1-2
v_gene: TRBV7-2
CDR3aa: CASSKGQPLWGYTF

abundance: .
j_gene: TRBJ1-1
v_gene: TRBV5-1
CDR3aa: CASSDGRWNTEAFF

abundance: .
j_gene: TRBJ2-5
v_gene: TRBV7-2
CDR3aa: CASSPRSREETQYF

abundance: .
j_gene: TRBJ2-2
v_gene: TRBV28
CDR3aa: CASTPRGRGLGELFF

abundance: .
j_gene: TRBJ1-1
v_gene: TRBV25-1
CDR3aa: CASIAENTEAFF

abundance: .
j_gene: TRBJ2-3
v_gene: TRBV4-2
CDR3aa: CASSQGGAGGDTQYF

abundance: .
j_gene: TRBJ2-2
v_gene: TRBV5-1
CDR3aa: CASSVGVTGGTGELFF